This T cell receptor (beta chain) was captured by sequencing in a study of T cell responses to AZD1222 COVID-19 vaccine. Overall study results and limits: There were vaccine-associated CD4 TCRs across spike, dominant at 160-218 and 743-854. Clonal diversity was possibly underestimated, and the donors were mostly white British, with more females. The number of AZD1222 recipients seropositive at baseline was only 5 to 7.

Profiling relied on immunoSEQ multiplex PCR, and the TCRdb table lists in-frame clones only, not all of them. The sample includes roughly 250,000 clones, more than 80% seen only once; the top ten take 0.55%. This clone occurred once. Its target is not known. The length of the CDR3 is 14 residues. The V gene's germline CDR1 is MDHEN and CDR2 SYDVKM. Trimming removed 2 bases at V and 4 bases at J, with 11 bases between. The chain couples TRBV28 to TRBJ1-2; possible D gene TRBD1, 6 bases. The sequence derives from an adult in good health. The sequencing here drew on peripheral blood, taken on day 0 of AZD1222 vaccination. The DNA of the CDR3 is TGTGCCAGCAGTTTAGTGGGGGGCGTCTATGGCTACACCTTC. Protein sequence: CASSLVGGVYGYTF.